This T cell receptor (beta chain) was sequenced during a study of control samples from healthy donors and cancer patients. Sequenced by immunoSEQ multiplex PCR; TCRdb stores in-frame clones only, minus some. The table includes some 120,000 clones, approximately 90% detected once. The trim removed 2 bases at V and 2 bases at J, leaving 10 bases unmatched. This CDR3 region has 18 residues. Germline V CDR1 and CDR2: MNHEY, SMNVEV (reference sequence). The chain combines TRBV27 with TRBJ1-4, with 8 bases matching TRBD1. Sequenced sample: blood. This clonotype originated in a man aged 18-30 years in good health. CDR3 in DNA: TGTGCCAGCAGTTTAAGATACACAGGGGGTAGGACTAATGAAAAACTGTTTTTT. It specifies CASSLRYTGGRTNEKLFF.